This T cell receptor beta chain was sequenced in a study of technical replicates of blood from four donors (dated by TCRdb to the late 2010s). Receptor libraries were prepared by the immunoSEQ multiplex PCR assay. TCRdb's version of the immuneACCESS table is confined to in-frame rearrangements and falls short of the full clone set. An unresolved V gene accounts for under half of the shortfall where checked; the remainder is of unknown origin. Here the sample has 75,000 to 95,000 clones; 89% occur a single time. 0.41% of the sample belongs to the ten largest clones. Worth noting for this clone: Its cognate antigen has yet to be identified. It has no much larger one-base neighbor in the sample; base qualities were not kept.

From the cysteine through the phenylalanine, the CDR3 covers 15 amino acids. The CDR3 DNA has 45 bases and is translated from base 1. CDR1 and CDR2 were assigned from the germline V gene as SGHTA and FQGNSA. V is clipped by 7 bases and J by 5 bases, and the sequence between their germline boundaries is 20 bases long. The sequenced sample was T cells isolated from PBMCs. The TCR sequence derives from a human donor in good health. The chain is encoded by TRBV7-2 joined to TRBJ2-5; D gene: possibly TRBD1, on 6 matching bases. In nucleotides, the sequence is TGTGCCAGCAACCCTAGGACAGTTCTTGGGGAGACCCAGTACTTC. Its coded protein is CASNPRTVLGETQYF.